This entry is about one T cell receptor beta chain. This entry belongs to a study of shared clonotypes between healthy human individuals. Each cell subset's genomic DNA was divided evenly among several immunoSEQ plates. The table came from immunoSEQ multiplex PCR; TCRdb's copy has only in-frame clones and leaves some out. In the table there are around 2.5 million clones, roughly 93% of which are singletons. CDR1 is SGHNT and CDR2 is YYREEE in the germline V gene (reference sequence). V shed 2 bases and J 4 bases; nucleotides not matched to a gene: 6. The CDR3 spans 15 residues. V is TRBV5-4 and J is TRBJ1-3, with 7 bases that match TRBD1. The clonotype comes from a man between 18 and 35 years old in good health. Some clones in this sample may be carry-over from other donors' samples. Sequenced sample: naive CD4+ T cells from PBMCs. Subset denoted: CD45RA+ positively selected. The CDR3: CASSLGGQLGNTIYF. The CDR3, as DNA: TGTGCCAGCAGCTTAGGGGGACAGTTGGGAAACACCATATATTTT.